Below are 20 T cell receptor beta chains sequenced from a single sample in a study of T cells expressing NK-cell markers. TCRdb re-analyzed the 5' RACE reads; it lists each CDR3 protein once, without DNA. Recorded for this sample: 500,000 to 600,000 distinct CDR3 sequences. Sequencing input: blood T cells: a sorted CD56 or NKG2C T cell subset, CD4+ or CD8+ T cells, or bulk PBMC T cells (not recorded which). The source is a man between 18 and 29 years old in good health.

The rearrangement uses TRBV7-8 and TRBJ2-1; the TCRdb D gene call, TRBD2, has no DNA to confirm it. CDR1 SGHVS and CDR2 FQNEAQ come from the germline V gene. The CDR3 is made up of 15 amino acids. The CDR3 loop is CASSSGTSGLPEQFF.

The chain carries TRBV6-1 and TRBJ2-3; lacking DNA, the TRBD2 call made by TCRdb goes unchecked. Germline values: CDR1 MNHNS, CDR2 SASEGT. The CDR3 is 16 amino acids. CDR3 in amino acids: CASGVLAGGPWDTQYF.

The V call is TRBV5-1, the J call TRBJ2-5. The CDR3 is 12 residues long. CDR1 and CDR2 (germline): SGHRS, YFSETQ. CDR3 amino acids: CASRLEGETQYF. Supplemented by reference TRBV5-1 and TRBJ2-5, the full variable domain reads KAGVTQTPRYLIKTRGQQVTLSCSPISGHRSVSWYQQTPGQGLQFLFEYFSETQRNKGNFPGRFSGRQFSNSRSEMNVSTLELGDSALYLCASRLEGETQYFGPGTRLLVL.

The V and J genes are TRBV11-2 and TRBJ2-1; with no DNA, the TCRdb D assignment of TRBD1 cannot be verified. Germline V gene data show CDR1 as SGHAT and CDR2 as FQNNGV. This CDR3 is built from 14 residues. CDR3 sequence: CASSAGDWYNEQFF.

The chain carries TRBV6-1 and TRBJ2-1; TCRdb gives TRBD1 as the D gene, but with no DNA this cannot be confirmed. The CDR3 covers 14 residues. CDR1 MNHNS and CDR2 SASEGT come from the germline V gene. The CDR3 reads CATTARDRGYEQFF.

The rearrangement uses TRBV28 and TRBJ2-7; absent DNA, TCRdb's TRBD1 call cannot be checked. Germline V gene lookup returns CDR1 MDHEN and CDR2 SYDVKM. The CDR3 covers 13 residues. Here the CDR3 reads CASRVTGWDEQYF.

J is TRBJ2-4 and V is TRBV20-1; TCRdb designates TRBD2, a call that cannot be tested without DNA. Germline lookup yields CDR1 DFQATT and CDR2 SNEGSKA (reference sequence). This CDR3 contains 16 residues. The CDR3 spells CSAMGSGSKTKNIQYF.

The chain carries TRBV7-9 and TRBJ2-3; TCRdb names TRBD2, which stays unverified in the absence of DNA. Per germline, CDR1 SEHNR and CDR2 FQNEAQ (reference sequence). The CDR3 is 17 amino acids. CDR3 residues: CASSLRTSGSIPDTQYF.

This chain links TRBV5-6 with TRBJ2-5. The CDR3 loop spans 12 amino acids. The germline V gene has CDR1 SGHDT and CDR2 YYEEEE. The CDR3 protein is CASSLVSGTQYF.

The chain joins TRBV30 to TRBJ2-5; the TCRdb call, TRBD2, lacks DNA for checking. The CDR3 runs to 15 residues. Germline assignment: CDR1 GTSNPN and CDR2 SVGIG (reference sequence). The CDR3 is CALLPGLAGGETQYF.

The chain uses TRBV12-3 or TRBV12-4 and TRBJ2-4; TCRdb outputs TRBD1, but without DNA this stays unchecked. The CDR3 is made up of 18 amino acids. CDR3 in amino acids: CASSLLPGFGSAKNIQYF.

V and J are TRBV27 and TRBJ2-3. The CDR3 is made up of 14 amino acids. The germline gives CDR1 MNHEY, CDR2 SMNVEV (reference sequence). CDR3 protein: CASSLLHFTDTQYF.

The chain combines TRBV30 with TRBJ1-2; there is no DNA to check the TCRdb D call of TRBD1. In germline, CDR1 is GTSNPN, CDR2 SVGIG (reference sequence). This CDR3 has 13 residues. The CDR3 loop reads CAWSPGSNYGYTF.

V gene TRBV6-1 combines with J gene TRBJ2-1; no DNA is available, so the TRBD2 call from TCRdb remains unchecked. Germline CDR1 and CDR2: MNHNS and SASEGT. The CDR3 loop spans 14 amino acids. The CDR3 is CASSERLAGARQFF.

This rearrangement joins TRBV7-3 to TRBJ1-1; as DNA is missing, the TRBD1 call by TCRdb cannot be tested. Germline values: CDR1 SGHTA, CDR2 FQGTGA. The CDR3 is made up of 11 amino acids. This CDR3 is CAIPRGGEAFF. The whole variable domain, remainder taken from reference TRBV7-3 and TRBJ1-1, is GAGVSQTPSNKVTEKGKYVELRCDPISGHTALYWYRQSLGQGPEFLIYFQGTGAADDSGLPNDRFFAVRPEGSVSTLKIQRTERGDSAVYLCAIPRGGEAFFGQGTRLTVV.

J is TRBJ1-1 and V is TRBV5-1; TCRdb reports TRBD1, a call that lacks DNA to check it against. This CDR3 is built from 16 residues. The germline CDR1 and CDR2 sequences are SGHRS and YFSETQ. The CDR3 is CASSLALWTGRTEAFF. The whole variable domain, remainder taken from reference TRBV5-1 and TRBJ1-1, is KAGVTQTPRYLIKTRGQQVTLSCSPISGHRSVSWYQQTPGQGLQFLFEYFSETQRNKGNFPGRFSGRQFSNSRSEMNVSTLELGDSALYLCASSLALWTGRTEAFFGQGTRLTVV.

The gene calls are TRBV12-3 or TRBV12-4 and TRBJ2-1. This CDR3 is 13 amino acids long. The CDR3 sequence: CASSLRSYNEQFF.

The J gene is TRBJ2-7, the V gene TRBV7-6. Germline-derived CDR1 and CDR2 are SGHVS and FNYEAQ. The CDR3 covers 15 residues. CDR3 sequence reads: CASSLGAGSSYEQYF. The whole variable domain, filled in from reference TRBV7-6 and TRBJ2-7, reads GAGVSQSPRYKVTKRGQDVALRCDPISGHVSLYWYRQALGQGPEFLTYFNYEAQQDKSGLPNDRFSAERPEGSISTLTIQRTEQRDSAMYRCASSLGAGSSYEQYFGPGTRLTVT.

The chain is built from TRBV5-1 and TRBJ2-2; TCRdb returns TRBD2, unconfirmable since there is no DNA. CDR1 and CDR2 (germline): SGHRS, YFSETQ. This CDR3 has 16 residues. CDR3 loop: CASSLVASGNTGELFF.

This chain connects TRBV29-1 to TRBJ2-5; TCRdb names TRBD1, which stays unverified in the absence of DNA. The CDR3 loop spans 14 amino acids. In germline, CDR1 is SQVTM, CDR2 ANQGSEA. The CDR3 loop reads CSVVPGRIEETQYF.